What follows are 20 T cell receptor beta chains derived from one specimen sequenced in a study of cytomegalovirus exposure and HLA in healthy donors. The PCR had 60 Vbeta and 13 Jbeta primers. Produced via immunoSEQ multiplex PCR; TCRdb's table is partial and in-frame only. The data show approximately 58,000 clones, around 83% seen once. Sequenced input: PBMCs. The receptors come from a man younger than 45 in good health and CMV-seronegative.

This rearrangement joins TRBV7-2 to TRBJ2-1, with TRBD1 as a possible D gene (5 bases). The CDR3 contains 13 residues. The V and J ends lost 6 bases and 6 bases respectively, with 12 bases between them. CDR1 and CDR2 from the germline V gene are SGHTA and FQGNSA. As DNA, the CDR3 is TGTGCCAGCAGTGTGGGGCCGGTCAATGAGCAGTTCTTC. As protein: CASSVGPVNEQFF.

This chain links TRBV6-8 with TRBJ2-1; 9 bases line up with TRBD2. The germline CDR1 and CDR2 sequences are MNHGY and SAAAGT. Trimming cost V 2 bases and J 6 bases; bases outside gene matches: 8. CDR3 length equals 16 residues. The CDR3 is CASSYVAGGAFNEQFF. CDR3 in DNA: TGTGCCAGCAGTTACGTGGCGGGGGGGGCTTTCAATGAGCAGTTCTTC.

This rearrangement joins TRBV6-5 to TRBJ1-3; TRBD1 is a possible D gene (6 bases). CDR1 and CDR2 from the germline V gene are MNHEY and SVGAGI. V was pared by 7 bases and J by 5 bases, with 18 bases between. The CDR3 runs 15 residues. CDR3 residues: CASTKRGQGRNTIYF. The CDR3 nucleotides are TGTGCCAGCACCAAACGAGGTCAGGGGAGAAACACCATATATTTT.

The chain is built from TRBV7-2 and TRBJ1-1; a weak D match, TRBD1 (6 bases). The V gene lost 4 bases and the J gene lost 6 bases, with 24 bases spanning the gap. Germline loops: CDR1 SGHTA, CDR2 FQGNSA. CDR3 size: 17 residues. CDR3 residues: CASSSSGAGVRFPEAFF. In DNA form, the CDR3 reads TGTGCCAGCAGCTCTAGCGGGGCAGGGGTAAGGTTCCCTGAAGCTTTCTTT.

V is TRBV13 and J is TRBJ2-1, with 7 positions matching TRBD1. V lost 5 bases, J lost 3 bases, and 4 bases stayed unmatched. CDR1 is PRHDT and CDR2 is FYEKMQ in the germline V gene (reference sequence). The CDR3 has 14 residues. Here the CDR3 DNA reads TGTGCCAGCAGCCCGGACAGGATCTACAATGAGCAGTTCTTC. This sequence encodes CASSPDRIYNEQFF.

The V gene is TRBV11-2, the J gene TRBJ2-1; 9 bases agree with TRBD1. Trimming removed 3 bases from V and 3 bases from J; junction bases left unmatched: 6. The germline CDR1 and CDR2 sequences are SGHAT and FQNNGV. The CDR3 contains 16 residues. The CDR3 sequence: CASSFGQGLNYNEQFF. DNA for the CDR3: TGTGCCAGCAGCTTCGGACAGGGGTTAAACTACAATGAGCAGTTCTTC.

This sequence joins TRBV7-6 and TRBJ2-7; 7 bases map to TRBD2. Germline V gene lookup returns CDR1 SGHVS and CDR2 FNYEAQ. This CDR3 is 17 amino acids long. J gave up 3 bases and V 1 base, and 12 bases lay outside the gene matches. CDR3 amino acids: CASSLGGVGTKSYEQYF. The CDR3 nucleotides read TGTGCCAGCAGCTTAGGAGGGGTGGGGACTAAAAGCTACGAGCAGTACTTC.

The chain employs TRBV7-5 and TRBJ2-7; whether TRBD2, the table's D call, matches the DNA was not checked. TRBV7-5 is listed as a pseudogene. CDR3 length: 14 residues. CDR3: CARTLGPGTSEQYF. The CDR3 DNA is TGTGCCAGAACCCTAGGCCCCGGCACCTCCGAGCAGTACTTC.

The rearrangement joins TRBV5-1 to TRBJ2-3; 10 bases agree with TRBD1. CDR3 length: 13 residues. V was clipped by 5 bases and J by 3 bases; unmatched bases: 0. Germline V gives CDR1 SGHRS, CDR2 YFSETQ. Here the CDR3 reads CASRGQGTDTQYF. The CDR3, as DNA: TGCGCCAGCAGGGGACAGGGGACAGATACGCAGTATTTT.

The rearrangement joins TRBV6-6 to TRBJ1-2, with D possibly being TRBD1 (6 bases). The CDR3 sequence is 16 residues long. The germline V gene encodes CDR1 MNHNY and CDR2 SVGAGI (reference sequence). V was shortened by 6 bases and J by 7 bases, with 24 bases between the two germline ends. CDR3 loop: CASSTTSTPRGGGYTF. CDR3 coding DNA: TGTGCCAGCAGCACTACCTCCACTCCCAGGGGCGGTGGCTACACCTTC.

This CDR3 is CASSSRVGDSLNEQFF. CDR3 DNA: TGTGCCAGCTCTTCGAGGGTTGGCGACTCTCTCAATGAGCAGTTCTTC. The chain employs TRBV18 and TRBJ2-1; TRBD2 might be the D (5 bases). The CDR3 sequence is 16 residues long. CDR1 and CDR2 from the germline V gene are KGHSH and LQKENI. V was trimmed by 6 bases and J by 6 bases, leaving 21 bases between them. Full variable domain (rest looked up from reference TRBV18 and TRBJ2-1): NAGVMQNPRHLVRRRGQEARLRCSPMKGHSHVYWYRQLPEEGLKFMVYLQKENIIDESGMPKERFSAEFPKEGPSILRIQQVVRGDSAAYFCASSSRVGDSLNEQFFGPGTRLTVL.

The chain combines TRBV7-8 with TRBJ2-2; tentative D call: TRBD1 (6 bases). Per the germline V gene, CDR1 is SGHVS and CDR2 is FQNEAQ. The CDR3 sequence is 14 residues long. Trimming removed 10 bases from V and 4 bases from J, with 16 bases in between. The CDR3, as DNA: TGTGCCACCGATCCAAGGGGGTTCACCGGGGAGCTGTTTTTT. It translates to CATDPRGFTGELFF. The whole variable domain, filled in from reference TRBV7-8 and TRBJ2-2, reads GAGVSQSPRYKVAKRGQDVALRCDPISGHVSLFWYQQALGQGPEFLTYFQNEAQLDKSGLPSDRFFAERPEGSVSTLKIQRTQQEDSAVYLCATDPRGFTGELFFGEGSRLTVL.

This chain joins TRBV18 and TRBJ2-2, with 7 bases that match TRBD1. Germline loops: CDR1 KGHSH, CDR2 LQKENI. The junction had 13 bases not matched to a gene; V was cut back by 10 bases and J by 5 bases. The CDR3 is 15 amino acids. The DNA of the CDR3 is TGTGCCATCGACCCCCCGACAGGGAGTACCGGGGAGCTGTTTTTT. Amino acids: CAIDPPTGSTGELFF.

The chain joins TRBV11-3 to TRBJ2-5; 7 positions match TRBD1. The germline gives CDR1 SGHNT, CDR2 YENEEA. V lost 1 base to trimming and J lost 2 bases; unmatched junction nucleotides: 10. This CDR3 comprises 17 residues. The CDR3 is CASSLGGPGTAQETQYF. The DNA of the CDR3 is TGTGCCAGCAGCTTAGGTGGCCCCGGGACAGCTCAAGAGACCCAGTACTTC. Using reference TRBV11-3 and TRBJ2-5 for the parts outside the CDR3, the full variable domain is EAGVVQSPRYKIIEKKQPVAFWCNPISGHNTLYWYLQNLGQGPELLIRYENEEAVDDSQLPKDRFSAERLKGVDSTLKIQPAELGDSAVYLCASSLGGPGTAQETQYFGPGTRLLVL.

This clone was observed a few times. The chain carries TRBV2 and TRBJ1-1, with D maybe TRBD1 (5 bases). Germline CDR1 SNHLY, CDR2 FYNNEI. The CDR3 runs 15 residues. V was clipped by 6 bases and J by 1 base, with 15 bases between them. The CDR3 nucleotides are TGTGCCAGCAGGGACCAGACAAGGGGGAACACTGAAGCTTTCTTT. Residues: CASRDQTRGNTEAFF.

The J gene is TRBJ2-3, the V gene TRBV6-1; 7 bases match TRBD2. Trimming at V came to 1 base and at J to 2 bases, leaving 3 bases not matched to a gene. The CDR3 consists of 15 residues. Germline-derived CDR1 and CDR2 are MNHNS and SASEGT. CDR3 in amino acids: CASSEVLAVTDTQYF. The CDR3 bases are TGTGCCAGCAGTGAAGTCCTAGCGGTCACAGATACGCAGTATTTT.

DNA of the CDR3: TGTGCCACCAGCACCTTTCGGGAGCAGTTCTTC. It yields the protein CATSTFREQFF. This rearrangement joins TRBV15 to TRBJ2-1; D is unresolved. This CDR3 has 11 amino acids. The germline gives CDR1 LNHNV, CDR2 YYDKDF (reference sequence). V lost 4 bases to trimming and J lost 10 bases, with 8 bases between them.

V gene TRBV19 combines with J gene TRBJ1-5; no definite D call. This CDR3 is built from 13 residues. Germline-derived CDR1 and CDR2 are LNHDA and SQIVND (reference sequence). Trimming took off 0 bases at V and 7 bases at J, with 7 bases between the two ends. CDR3 DNA: TGTGCCAGTAGTATAGATCTATGGCAGCCCCAGCATTTT. Translation: CASSIDLWQPQHF.

V gene TRBV5-4 combines with J gene TRBJ2-7; maybe TRBD1 (6 bases). Per the germline V gene, CDR1 is SGHNT and CDR2 is YYREEE (reference sequence). The V end lost 4 bases, the J end lost 5 bases, and 19 bases lay between the germline ends. This CDR3 has 15 residues. The CDR3 reads CASSPPGPGANEQYF. As DNA, the CDR3 is TGTGCCAGCAGCCCCCCGGGACCAGGGGCGAACGAGCAGTACTTC.

The chain links TRBV9 to TRBJ2-2, with 11 bases fitting TRBD2. Germline values: CDR1 SGDLS, CDR2 YYNGEE. CDR3 length: 16 residues. Trimming cost V 4 bases and J 6 bases; bases outside gene matches: 8. The CDR3: CASSTPLAGGSGELFF. Here the CDR3 DNA reads TGTGCCAGCAGCACCCCCCTAGCGGGAGGATCCGGGGAGCTGTTTTTT. Full variable domain (remainder filled in from reference TRBV9 and TRBJ2-2): DSGVTQTPKHLITATGQRVTLRCSPRSGDLSVYWYQQSLDQGLQFLIQYYNGEERAKGNILERFSAQQFPDLHSELNLSSLELGDSALYFCASSTPLAGGSGELFFGEGSRLTVL.